This TCR beta chain was profiled in a study of blood T cell repertoires in COVID-19. Study context: Sites across the United States, Italy and Spain contributed samples from acute and convalescent COVID-19. T cells, B-cell-depleted T cells, or PBMCs supplied cDNA or gDNA.

The CDR3 has 15 residues. Germline V gene data show CDR1 as SGHDN and CDR2 as FVKESK. The V end was cut by 0 bases, the J end by 5 bases, with 8 bases between. Libraries were prepared by immunoSEQ multiplex PCR; TCRdb keeps only in-frame clonotypes and omits some of them. This sample has 60,000 to 80,000 clones; 80% to 90% occur once, and the top ten carry 15% to 20%. Sequencing used peripheral blood. The receptor was derived from a woman in her sixties with COVID-19, enrolled during active disease. This chain uses TRBV14 with TRBJ1-6; D gene ambiguous. The CDR3 coding sequence is TGTGCCAGCAGCCAAGATGGCAGAAATAATTCACCCCTCCACTTT. The encoded protein is CASSQDGRNNSPLHF.